These 32 T cell receptor beta chains were sequenced from one sample in a study of blood T cell repertoires in COVID-19. Some clones are missing from TCRdb's copy, which holds only in-frame ones; the method was immunoSEQ multiplex PCR. In the table there are 110,000 or so clones, 75% to 90% of which are singletons. The source material was peripheral blood. Source of these receptors: a middle-aged woman with acute or convalescent COVID-19.

V usage is TRBV5-6 and J usage is TRBJ1-5; D unclear. This CDR3 is 14 amino acids long. Germline CDR1 reads SGHDT; CDR2 reads YYEEEE. V lost 1 base and J 2 bases, leaving 7 bases between the germline ends. The DNA for the CDR3 is TGTGCCAGCAGCTTGTTTTCAGGCAATCAGCCCCAGCATTTT. Translation gives CASSLFSGNQPQHF.

This clone has only a few counts. The chain couples TRBV15 to TRBJ1-2, with 7 bases identical to TRBD1. Germline V gene sequence: CDR1 LNHNV, CDR2 YYDKDF (reference sequence). The CDR3 extends over 14 amino acids. After removal of 1 base from V and 3 bases from J, the junction contained 2 bases not matched to a gene. CDR3 in DNA: TGTGCCACCAGCAGAGGGACAGGTGACTATGGCTACACCTTC. As protein: CATSRGTGDYGYTF.

A word on this clone: The same CDR3 arises from other DNA sequences in this sample as well. V usage is TRBV19 and J usage is TRBJ1-1; TRBD1 matches 8 bases. Germline CDR1 LNHDA, CDR2 SQIVND (reference sequence). The CDR3 extends over 15 amino acids. The V and J ends lost 3 bases and 5 bases, in that order; junction bases with no gene match: 8. DNA of the CDR3: TGTGCCAGTAGTATCGGAACAGGGGGTGGGACTGAAGCTTTCTTT. It translates to CASSIGTGGGTEAFF.

The gene calls are TRBV5-1 and TRBJ1-3; D gene uncertain. Looked up from germline, CDR1 is SGHRS and CDR2 is YFSETQ. CDR3 length: 17 residues. Trimming took 4 bases from V and 1 from J, leaving 18 bases between them. CDR3 sequence: CASSPAAGGGSGNTIYF. CDR3 in DNA: TGCGCCAGCAGCCCTGCGGCCGGAGGCGGGTCTGGAAACACCATATATTTT. Looking up the rest from reference TRBV5-1 and TRBJ1-3 gives the full variable domain: KAGVTQTPRYLIKTRGQQVTLSCSPISGHRSVSWYQQTPGQGLQFLFEYFSETQRNKGNFPGRFSGRQFSNSRSEMNVSTLELGDSALYLCASSPAAGGGSGNTIYFGEGSWLTVV.

The chain carries TRBV5-1 and TRBJ2-1, with 7 bases aligning to TRBD2. Trimming at V came to 4 bases and at J to 5 bases, leaving 6 bases not matched to a gene. This CDR3 has 14 amino acids. Germline-derived CDR1 and CDR2 are SGHRS and YFSETQ. The CDR3 region is CASSIPGLHNEQFF. Written as DNA, the CDR3 is TGCGCCAGCAGCATCCCGGGACTACACAATGAGCAGTTCTTC.

This rearrangement joins TRBV6-5 to TRBJ1-2, with D possibly matching TRBD1 (6 bases). The CDR3 covers 13 residues. V lost 6 bases to trimming and J lost 4 bases, with 12 bases between them. CDR1 and CDR2 from the germline V gene are MNHEY and SVGAGI. CDR3 amino acids: CASRQGEGYGYTF. The CDR3 DNA is TGTGCCAGCAGACAGGGAGAAGGCTATGGCTACACCTTC.

The chain carries TRBV7-2 and TRBJ2-1, with TRBD2 matching over 12 bases. J lost 7 bases, V lost 5 bases, and 9 bases had no gene match. The CDR3 length is 16 residues. Germline CDR1 and CDR2: SGHTA and FQGNSA. CDR3 residues: CASSRASGGAWNEQFF. DNA of the CDR3: TGTGCCAGCAGCCGGGCTAGCGGGGGGGCCTGGAATGAGCAGTTCTTC.

J is TRBJ2-5 and V is TRBV5-1; D ambiguous. Looked up from germline, CDR1 is SGHRS and CDR2 is YFSETQ. V was pared by 4 bases and J by 1 base, with 14 bases between. This CDR3 has 15 amino acids. CDR3 nucleotide sequence: TGCGCCAGCAGCCGCATCGGAGACCCCCAAGAGACCCAGTACTTC. This sequence encodes CASSRIGDPQETQYF.

Only one count was recorded for this clone. This chain uses TRBV3-1 (or the pseudogene TRBV3-2) with TRBJ2-7; maybe TRBD1 (6 bases). V dropped 5 bases and J dropped 5 bases, with 10 bases sitting between them. Germline CDR1 LGHDT, CDR2 YNNKEL (reference sequence). This CDR3 spans 12 amino acids. The DNA of the CDR3 is TGTGCCAGCAGCACCCGGGACAACGAGCAGTACTTC. This encodes CASSTRDNEQYF.

This clone showed up just once. This chain joins TRBV6-5 and TRBJ2-7, with D hard to call. The V and J ends lost 7 bases and 2 bases respectively, with 15 bases between them. The CDR3 consists of 14 residues. Germline V gene data show CDR1 as MNHEY and CDR2 as SVGAGI. The DNA of the CDR3 is TGTGCCAGCAAACTTACCCAAACTGCCTACGAGCAGTACTTC. Protein: CASKLTQTAYEQYF.

This clone was recorded only once. The chain couples TRBV30 to TRBJ2-6; 8 positions match TRBD1. V lost 3 bases to trimming and J lost 4 bases; unmatched junction nucleotides: 5. Germline V gene sequence: CDR1 GTSNPN, CDR2 SVGIG (reference sequence). CDR3 length equals 15 residues. DNA for the CDR3: TGTGCCTGGAGCGGCAGGGGGCCCGGGGCCAACGTCCTGACTTTC. It codes for CAWSGRGPGANVLTF.

This clone was recorded once. The chain combines TRBV4-3 with TRBJ2-7, with 9 positions matching TRBD2. Looked up from germline, CDR1 is LGHNA and CDR2 is YSLEER. With 3 bases clipped from V and 2 bases from J, the junction kept 5 bases outside the gene matches. The CDR3 covers 15 residues. CDR3 nucleotide sequence: TGCGCCAGCAGCCAGGTAGCGGGGGCCCCCTACGAGCAGTACTTC. This codes for CASSQVAGAPYEQYF.

The chain joins TRBV6-6 to TRBJ2-3, with 9 nucleotides matching TRBD2. Looked up from germline, CDR1 is MNHNY and CDR2 is SVGAGI (reference sequence). Trimming cost V 4 bases and J 2 bases; bases outside gene matches: 7. The CDR3 contains 16 residues. CDR3 protein: CASSFFSGGTTDTQYF. The DNA for the CDR3 is TGTGCCAGCAGTTTTTTTAGCGGGGGTACCACAGATACGCAGTATTTT.

The rearrangement uses TRBV2 and TRBJ1-5; the D is unclear. This CDR3 is 14 amino acids long. CDR1 and CDR2 from the germline V gene are SNHLY and FYNNEI. V dropped 1 base and J dropped 4 bases, with 8 bases sitting between them. The CDR3 reads CASSEETGNQPQHF. The CDR3 bases are TGTGCCAGCAGTGAAGAGACGGGGAATCAGCCCCAGCATTTT.

This chain uses TRBV4-1 with TRBJ2-7; 8 nucleotides line up with TRBD1. Germline loops: CDR1 MGHRA, CDR2 YSYEKL. The CDR3 has 14 residues. The trim removed 3 bases at V and 4 bases at J, leaving 5 bases unmatched. DNA for the CDR3: TGCGCCAGCAGCCAGAGGACAGGGTCGTACGAGCAGTACTTC. Translated, it gives CASSQRTGSYEQYF.

This clone showed up just a few times. V usage is TRBV6-5 and J usage is TRBJ1-1; D possibly corresponds to TRBD1 (5 bases). V dropped 5 bases and J dropped 10 bases, with 20 bases sitting between them. Germline-derived CDR1 and CDR2 are MNHEY and SVGAGI. The CDR3 sequence is 14 residues long. The CDR3 protein is CASSMEEGRRGAFF. As DNA, the CDR3 is TGTGCCAGCAGTATGGAGGAGGGGCGGCGGGGAGCTTTCTTT.

This sequence joins TRBV11-1 and TRBJ2-7; TRBD1 is a possible D gene (5 bases). Germline CDR1 SGHAT, CDR2 FQDESV (reference sequence). CDR3 length: 13 amino acids. Trimming removed 5 bases from V and 0 bases from J, with 8 bases in between. CDR3 nucleotides: TGTGCCAGCAGCAGGGGCTACTCCTACGAGCAGTACTTC. It yields the protein CASSRGYSYEQYF.

The chain joins TRBV5-1 to TRBJ2-2, with D unclear. This CDR3 contains 16 residues. The V gene's germline CDR1 is SGHRS and CDR2 YFSETQ. The V gene lost 2 bases and the J gene lost 2 bases, with 13 bases spanning the gap. CDR3 nucleotides: TGCGCCAGCAGCTTAGAGTTCCCTTCAAACACCGGGGAGCTGTTTTTT. This translates into CASSLEFPSNTGELFF.

Only a few counts were recorded for this clone. The V call is TRBV4-1, the J call TRBJ2-3, with 11 bases fitting TRBD2. V shed 8 bases, J shed 7 bases, and the junction held 11 bases outside the gene matches. Germline CDR1 MGHRA, CDR2 YSYEKL. There are 15 residues in the CDR3. CDR3 nucleotide sequence: TGCGCCAGCTCCTCTACTAGCGGGGGTAGAAATACGCAGTATTTT. This encodes CASSSTSGGRNTQYF.

The CDR3 nucleotides are TGTGCCAGCAGTTACTCAGGACAGGGGAATGGCTACACCTTC. Protein product: CASSYSGQGNGYTF. The chain uses TRBV6-5 and TRBJ1-2; 9 nucleotides agree with TRBD1. This CDR3 is built from 14 residues. Germline-derived CDR1 and CDR2 are MNHEY and SVGAGI. The trim removed 0 bases at V and 6 bases at J, leaving 2 bases unmatched.

This chain connects TRBV28 to TRBJ1-1; a possible D gene is TRBD1 (5 bases). Germline CDR1 is MDHEN and CDR2 is SYDVKM. The CDR3 totals 14 residues. Trimming took off 8 bases at V and 3 bases at J, with 16 bases between the two ends. In DNA form, the CDR3 reads TGTGCCAGCCGAATCCTGGGGGGGGACACTGAAGCTTTCTTT. It specifies CASRILGGDTEAFF.

The chain links TRBV6-1 to TRBJ2-1; D may be TRBD1 (6 bases). The germline V gene has CDR1 MNHNS and CDR2 SASEGT. The V and J ends lost 1 base and 0 bases respectively, with 10 bases between them. This CDR3 spans 16 amino acids. The CDR3: CASSEVYRVSYNEQFF. CDR3 DNA: TGTGCCAGCAGTGAAGTATACAGGGTCTCCTACAATGAGCAGTTCTTC.

This chain joins TRBV3-1 (or the pseudogene TRBV3-2) and TRBJ1-2; D unresolved. Trimming took off 2 bases at V and 5 bases at J, with 12 bases between the two ends. In germline, CDR1 is LGHDT, CDR2 YNNKEL (reference sequence). The CDR3 is 14 residues long. The CDR3 nucleotides are TGTGCCAGCAGCCAACTGGGCAGAGCATATGGCTACACCTTC. Its protein is CASSQLGRAYGYTF.

The chain uses TRBV28 and TRBJ1-5; 7 bases map to TRBD1. The ends lost 2 bases at V and 2 bases at J; junction bases unmatched: 6. CDR1 and CDR2 (germline): MDHEN, SYDVKM. The CDR3 runs to 16 residues. The CDR3, as DNA: TGTGCCAGCAGTTTAGCCCCCGGGACAGGCAATCAGCCCCAGCATTTT. The encoded protein is CASSLAPGTGNQPQHF.

The sample holds one count of this clone. This chain connects TRBV2 to TRBJ2-7; 11 bases fit TRBD1. CDR3 length: 15 residues. Germline CDR1 SNHLY, CDR2 FYNNEI. V was clipped by 6 bases and J by 7 bases; unmatched bases: 11. CDR3 DNA: TGTGCCAGCAGCCACACGGACAGGGGGCCCAGAGAGCAGTACTTC. Its translation: CASSHTDRGPREQYF.

This sequence joins TRBV6-6 and TRBJ1-3, with 7 positions matching TRBD1. The CDR3 has 15 amino acids. Trimming at V came to 2 bases and at J to 0 bases, leaving 1 base not matched to a gene. CDR1 and CDR2 (germline): MNHNY, SVGAGI (reference sequence). CDR3 coding DNA: TGTGCCAGCAGTTACGGGACAGCCTCTGGAAACACCATATATTTT. Amino acids: CASSYGTASGNTIYF.

The chain recombines TRBV9 with TRBJ1-2, with D maybe TRBD1 (5 bases). Looked up from germline, CDR1 is SGDLS and CDR2 is YYNGEE. The CDR3 length is 14 residues. V shed 4 bases and J shed 5 bases, with 15 bases lying between them. In nucleotides, the CDR3 is TGTGCCAGCAGCCCAGTAGGAGGGGTTTATGGCTACACCTTC. This translates into CASSPVGGVYGYTF. The whole variable domain, remainder taken from reference TRBV9 and TRBJ1-2, is DSGVTQTPKHLITATGQRVTLRCSPRSGDLSVYWYQQSLDQGLQFLIQYYNGEERAKGNILERFSAQQFPDLHSELNLSSLELGDSALYFCASSPVGGVYGYTFGSGTRLTVV.

The chain is built from TRBV19 and TRBJ2-4; the match to TRBD1 covers 12 bases. The CDR3 has 21 residues. Looked up from germline, CDR1 is LNHDA and CDR2 is SQIVND (reference sequence). V lost 5 bases to trimming and J lost 0 bases; unmatched junction nucleotides: 17. CDR3 sequence (DNA): TGTGCCAGTAGTGCGACCGGGACAGGGGGCGGAACTGTACTAGCCAAAAACATTCAGTACTTC. This gives the protein CASSATGTGGGTVLAKNIQYF.

The rearrangement uses TRBV18 and TRBJ2-3; 9 bases fit TRBD1. The V segment lost 5 bases and the J segment 0 bases; nucleotides outside the gene matches: 3. The V gene's germline CDR1 is KGHSH and CDR2 LQKENI. The CDR3 spans 15 residues. The CDR3, as DNA: TGTGCCAGCTCATCCGGACAGGGGAGCACAGATACGCAGTATTTT. Protein product: CASSSGQGSTDTQYF.

This chain uses TRBV15 with TRBJ2-7; possible D gene TRBD2, 5 bases. CDR3 length: 14 residues. V lost 1 base, J lost 4 bases, and 11 bases lay in between. CDR1 is LNHNV, CDR2 YYDKDF, per germline (reference sequence). In DNA form, the CDR3 reads TGTGCCACCAGCAGAGGGCACCGGGAATACGAGCAGTACTTC. Its translation: CATSRGHREYEQYF.

The rearrangement joins TRBV5-1 to TRBJ2-3, with a weak D call TRBD2 (5 bases). The CDR3 is 12 residues long. Germline V gene sequence: CDR1 SGHRS, CDR2 YFSETQ. V dropped 4 bases and J dropped 2 bases, with 5 bases sitting between them. The CDR3 DNA reads TGCGCCAGCAGCGGACTCACAGATACGCAGTATTTT. Amino acid sequence: CASSGLTDTQYF.

The chain uses TRBV10-1 and TRBJ1-1; 9 bases are shared with TRBD1. Germline V gene sequence: CDR1 WNHNN, CDR2 SYGVQD (reference sequence). Trimming cost V 4 bases and J 1 base; bases outside gene matches: 4. The CDR3 runs 15 residues. This chain's CDR3 is CASSGDREANTEAFF. The DNA for the CDR3 is TGCGCCAGCAGTGGGGACAGGGAGGCGAACACTGAAGCTTTCTTT.